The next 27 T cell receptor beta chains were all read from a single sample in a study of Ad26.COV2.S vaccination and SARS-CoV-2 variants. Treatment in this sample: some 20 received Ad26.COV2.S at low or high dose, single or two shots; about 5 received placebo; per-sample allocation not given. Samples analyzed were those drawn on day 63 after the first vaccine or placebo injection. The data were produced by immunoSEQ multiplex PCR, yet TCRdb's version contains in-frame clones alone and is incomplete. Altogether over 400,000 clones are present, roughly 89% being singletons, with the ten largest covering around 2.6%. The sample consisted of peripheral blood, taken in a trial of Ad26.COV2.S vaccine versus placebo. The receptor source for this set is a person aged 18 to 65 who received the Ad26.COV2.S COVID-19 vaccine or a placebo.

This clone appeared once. The DNA for the CDR3 is TGTGCCAGCAGCTCGATATACAATGAGCAGTTCTTC. This sequence encodes CASSSIYNEQFF. This chain joins TRBV7-9 and TRBJ2-1; D is ambiguous. The CDR3 has 12 amino acids. Germline-derived CDR1 and CDR2 are SEHNR and FQNEAQ (reference sequence). V gave up 4 bases and J gave up 4 bases, with 5 bases separating them.

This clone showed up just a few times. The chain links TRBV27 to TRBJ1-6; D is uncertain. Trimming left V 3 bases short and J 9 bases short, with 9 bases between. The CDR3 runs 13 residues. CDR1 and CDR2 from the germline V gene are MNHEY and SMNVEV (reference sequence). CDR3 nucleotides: TGTGCCAGCAGTTTCGATTTGGGTTCACCCCTCCACTTT. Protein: CASSFDLGSPLHF.

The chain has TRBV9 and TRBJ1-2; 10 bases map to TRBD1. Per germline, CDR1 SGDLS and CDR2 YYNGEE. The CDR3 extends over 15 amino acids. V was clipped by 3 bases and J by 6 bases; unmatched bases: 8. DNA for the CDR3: TGTGCCAGCAGCGCCGGGACAGGGGATCTCCATGGCTACACCTTC. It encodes CASSAGTGDLHGYTF. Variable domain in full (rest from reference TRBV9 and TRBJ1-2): DSGVTQTPKHLITATGQRVTLRCSPRSGDLSVYWYQQSLDQGLQFLIQYYNGEERAKGNILERFSAQQFPDLHSELNLSSLELGDSALYFCASSAGTGDLHGYTFGSGTRLTVV.

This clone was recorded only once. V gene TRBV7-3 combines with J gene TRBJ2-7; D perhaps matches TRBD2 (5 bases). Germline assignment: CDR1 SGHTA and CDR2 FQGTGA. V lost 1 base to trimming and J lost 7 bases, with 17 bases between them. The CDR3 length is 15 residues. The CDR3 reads CASSLRVEGLSEQYV. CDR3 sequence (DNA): TGTGCCAGCAGCTTAAGGGTCGAGGGCCTATCGGAGCAGTACGTC.

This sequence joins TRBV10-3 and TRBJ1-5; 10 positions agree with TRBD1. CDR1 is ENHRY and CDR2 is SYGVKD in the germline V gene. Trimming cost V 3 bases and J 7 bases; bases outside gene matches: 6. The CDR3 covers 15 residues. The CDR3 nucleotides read TGTGCCATCAGTGACGACAGGGGGCAACGGCAGCCCCAGCATTTT. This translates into CAISDDRGQRQPQHF.

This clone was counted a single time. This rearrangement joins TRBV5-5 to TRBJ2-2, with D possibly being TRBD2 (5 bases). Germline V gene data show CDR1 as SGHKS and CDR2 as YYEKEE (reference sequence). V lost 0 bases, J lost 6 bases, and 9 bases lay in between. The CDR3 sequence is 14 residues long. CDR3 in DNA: TGTGCCAGCAGCTTGGCGGGGTCCCCCGGGGAGCTGTTTTTT. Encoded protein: CASSLAGSPGELFF.

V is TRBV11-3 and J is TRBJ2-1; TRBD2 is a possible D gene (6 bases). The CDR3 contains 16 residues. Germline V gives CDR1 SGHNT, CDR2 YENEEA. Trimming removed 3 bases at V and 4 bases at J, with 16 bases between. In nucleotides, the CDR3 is TGTGCCAGCAGCTTGGGGGGAGAGGCGGGATACAATGAGCAGTTCTTC. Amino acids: CASSLGGEAGYNEQFF.

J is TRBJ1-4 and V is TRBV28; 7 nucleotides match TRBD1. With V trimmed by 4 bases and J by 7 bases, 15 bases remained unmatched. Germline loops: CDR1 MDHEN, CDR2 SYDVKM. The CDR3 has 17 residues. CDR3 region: CASSSRQLRGRSEKLFF. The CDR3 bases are TGTGCCAGCAGTTCACGCCAATTGAGGGGGCGGAGTGAAAAACTGTTTTTT.

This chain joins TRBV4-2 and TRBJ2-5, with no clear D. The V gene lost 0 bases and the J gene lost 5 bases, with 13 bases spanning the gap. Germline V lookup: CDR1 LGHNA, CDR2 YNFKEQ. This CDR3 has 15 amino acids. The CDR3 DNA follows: TGTGCCAGCAGCCAAGATCTCCGTGCCGGGGAGACCCAGTACTTC. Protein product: CASSQDLRAGETQYF.

CDR3 protein: CATRPLHTEAFF. The CDR3 nucleotides read TGTGCCACCCGCCCACTGCACACTGAAGCTTTCTTT. V is TRBV28 and J is TRBJ1-1, with D uncertain. Germline V lookup: CDR1 MDHEN, CDR2 SYDVKM. The V gene lost 10 bases and the J gene lost 3 bases, with 12 bases spanning the gap. The CDR3 totals 12 residues. Full variable domain (rest looked up from reference TRBV28 and TRBJ1-1): DVKVTQSSRYLVKRTGEKVFLECVQDMDHENMFWYRQDPGLGLRLIYFSYDVKMKEKGDIPEGYSVSREKKERFSLILESASTNQTSMYLCATRPLHTEAFFGQGTRLTVV.

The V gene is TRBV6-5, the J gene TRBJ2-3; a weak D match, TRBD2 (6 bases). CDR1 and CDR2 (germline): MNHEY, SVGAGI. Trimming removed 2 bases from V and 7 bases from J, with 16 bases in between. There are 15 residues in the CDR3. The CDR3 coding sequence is TGTGCCAGCAGTTACGGGCTAGCGTTAACTTATACGCAGTATTTT. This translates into CASSYGLALTYTQYF.

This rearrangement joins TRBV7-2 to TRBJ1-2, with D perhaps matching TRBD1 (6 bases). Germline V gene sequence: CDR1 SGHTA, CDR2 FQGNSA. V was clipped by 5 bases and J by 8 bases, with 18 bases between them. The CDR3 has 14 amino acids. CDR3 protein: CASSPQRGEGGYTF. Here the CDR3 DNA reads TGTGCCAGCAGCCCCCAAAGGGGGGAGGGAGGCTACACCTTC.

Here the CDR3 reads CASSQDKGGQEKLFF. The CDR3 DNA reads as TGTGCCAGCAGCCAAGATAAGGGGGGGCAAGAAAAACTGTTTTTT. This sequence joins TRBV4-2 and TRBJ1-4, with D possibly TRBD1 on 6 matching bases. Trimming took 0 bases from V and 8 from J, leaving 13 bases between them. CDR3 length: 15 amino acids. Germline-derived CDR1 and CDR2 are LGHNA and YNFKEQ.

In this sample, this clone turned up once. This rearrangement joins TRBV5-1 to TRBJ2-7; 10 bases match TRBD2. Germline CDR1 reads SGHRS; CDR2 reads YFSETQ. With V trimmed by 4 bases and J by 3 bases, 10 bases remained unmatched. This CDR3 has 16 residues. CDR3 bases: TGCGCCAGCAGCCCGAACCCGGGGACTAGCGACTACGAGCAGTACTTC. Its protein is CASSPNPGTSDYEQYF.

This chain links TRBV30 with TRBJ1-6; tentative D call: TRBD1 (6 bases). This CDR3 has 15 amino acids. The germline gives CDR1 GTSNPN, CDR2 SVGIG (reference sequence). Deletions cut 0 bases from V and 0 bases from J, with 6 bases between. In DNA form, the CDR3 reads TGTGCCTGGAGTGTAGGGGGCTCCTATAATTCACCCCTCCACTTT. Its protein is CAWSVGGSYNSPLHF.

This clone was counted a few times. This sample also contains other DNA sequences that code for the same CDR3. The CDR3 protein is CASSYSGEKLFF. The DNA of the CDR3 is TGTGCCAGCAGTTACTCGGGTGAAAAACTGTTTTTT. V and J are TRBV6-5 and TRBJ1-4; D gene ambiguous. In germline, CDR1 is MNHEY, CDR2 SVGAGI. The CDR3 sequence is 12 residues long. V was cut by 0 bases and J by 7 bases, with 3 bases left in between.

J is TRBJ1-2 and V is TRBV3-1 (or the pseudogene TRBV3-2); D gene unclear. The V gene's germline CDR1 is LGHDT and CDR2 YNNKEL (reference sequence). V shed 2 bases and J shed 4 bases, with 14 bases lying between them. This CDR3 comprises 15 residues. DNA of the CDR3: TGTGCCAGCAGCCAATGGCCCGGGCAGCGCTATGGCTACACCTTC. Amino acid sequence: CASSQWPGQRYGYTF.

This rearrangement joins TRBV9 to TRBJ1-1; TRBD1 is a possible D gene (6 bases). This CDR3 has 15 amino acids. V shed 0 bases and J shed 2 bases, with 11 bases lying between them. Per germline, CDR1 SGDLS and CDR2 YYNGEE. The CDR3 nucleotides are TGTGCCAGCAGCGTAGCGGACAGCAGAAACACTGAAGCTTTCTTT. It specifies CASSVADSRNTEAFF.

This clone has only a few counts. The CDR3 coding sequence is TGTGCCAGCAGCCCATGGGACAGCAGCCACACCTTC. This sequence encodes CASSPWDSSHTF. The chain couples TRBV7-9 to TRBJ1-2; 7 bases line up with TRBD1. The CDR3 is 12 residues long. Germline CDR1 reads SEHNR; CDR2 reads FQNEAQ (reference sequence). V lost 5 bases and J lost 12; bases outside the gene matches: 9.

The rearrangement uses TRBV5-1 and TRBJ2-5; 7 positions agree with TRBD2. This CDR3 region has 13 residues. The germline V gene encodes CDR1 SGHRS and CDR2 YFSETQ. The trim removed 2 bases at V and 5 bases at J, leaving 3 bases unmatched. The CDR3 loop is CASSLGLDETQYF. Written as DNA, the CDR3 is TGCGCCAGCAGCTTAGGACTAGATGAGACCCAGTACTTC.

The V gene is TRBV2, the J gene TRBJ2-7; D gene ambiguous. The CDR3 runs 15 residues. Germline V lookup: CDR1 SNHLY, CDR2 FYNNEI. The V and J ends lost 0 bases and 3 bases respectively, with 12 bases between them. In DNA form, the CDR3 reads TGTGCCAGCAGTGAAGCGCTTACCCCGGACTACGAGCAGTACGTC. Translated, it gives CASSEALTPDYEQYV.

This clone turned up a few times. The CDR3 loop reads CASSQDGGRGVGYTF. As DNA, the CDR3 is TGCGCCAGCAGCCAGGATGGGGGGCGAGGGGTTGGCTACACCTTC. The chain recombines TRBV5-1 with TRBJ1-2; D may be TRBD1 (6 bases). V dropped 4 bases and J dropped 7 bases, with 20 bases sitting between them. CDR3 size: 15 residues. Looked up from germline, CDR1 is SGHRS and CDR2 is YFSETQ. Together with reference TRBV5-1 and TRBJ1-2, the CDR3 gives the full variable domain: KAGVTQTPRYLIKTRGQQVTLSCSPISGHRSVSWYQQTPGQGLQFLFEYFSETQRNKGNFPGRFSGRQFSNSRSEMNVSTLELGDSALYLCASSQDGGRGVGYTFGSGTRLTVV.

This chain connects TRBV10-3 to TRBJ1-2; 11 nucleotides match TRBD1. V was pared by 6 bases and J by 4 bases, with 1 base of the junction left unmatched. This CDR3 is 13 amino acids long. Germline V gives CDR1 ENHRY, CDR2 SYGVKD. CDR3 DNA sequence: TGTGCCATCAGGGGGACAGGGGGCTATGGCTACACCTTC. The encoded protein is CAIRGTGGYGYTF.

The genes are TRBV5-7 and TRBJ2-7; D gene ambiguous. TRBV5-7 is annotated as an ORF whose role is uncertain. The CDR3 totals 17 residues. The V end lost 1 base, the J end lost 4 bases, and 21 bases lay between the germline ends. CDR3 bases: TGTGCCAGCAGCTTGAGTCGCCCCCTTGTAGACTTGTACGAGCAGTACGTC. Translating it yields CASSLSRPLVDLYEQYV.

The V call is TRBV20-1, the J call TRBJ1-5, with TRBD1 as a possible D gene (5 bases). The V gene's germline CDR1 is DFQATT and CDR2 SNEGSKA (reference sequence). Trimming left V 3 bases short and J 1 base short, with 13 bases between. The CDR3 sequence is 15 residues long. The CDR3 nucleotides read TGCAGTGCTAGTCGGGGGGGTAAGAGCAATCAGCCCCAGCATTTT. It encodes CSASRGGKSNQPQHF.

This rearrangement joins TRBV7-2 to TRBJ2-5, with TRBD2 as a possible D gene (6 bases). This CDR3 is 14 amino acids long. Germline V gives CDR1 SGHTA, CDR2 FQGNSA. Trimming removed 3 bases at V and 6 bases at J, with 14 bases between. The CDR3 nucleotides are TGTGCCAGCAGCTTCCTGGGGGGATTTCAGACCCAGTACTTC. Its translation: CASSFLGGFQTQYF.

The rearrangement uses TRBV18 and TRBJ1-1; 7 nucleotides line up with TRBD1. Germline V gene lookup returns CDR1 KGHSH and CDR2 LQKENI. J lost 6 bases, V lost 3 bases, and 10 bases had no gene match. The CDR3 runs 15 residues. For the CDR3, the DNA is TGTGCCAGCTCACCTATGACAGGGTCCAACGCTGAAGCTTTCTTT. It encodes CASSPMTGSNAEAFF.